The 29 T cell receptor beta chains presented below share a single source sample, sequenced in a study of technical replicates of blood from a few donors. The table came from immunoSEQ multiplex PCR; TCRdb's copy has only in-frame clones and leaves some out. The top ten clones hold about 0.4% of a sample with about 79,000 clones, around 92% of them seen once. The sequencing sample was made of T cells isolated from PBMCs. The receptors shown here come from a human donor in good health. Some clones in this sample may be carry-over from other donors' samples.

The rearrangement links TRBV29-1 to TRBJ2-2; D gene uncertain. Trimming cost V 1 base and J 3 bases, with 3 bases left between them. The CDR3 sequence is 12 residues long. The germline CDR1 and CDR2 sequences are SQVTM and ANQGSEA. This CDR3 is CSVEGHTGELFF. The CDR3 DNA reads TGCAGCGTTGAAGGGCACACCGGGGAGCTGTTTTTT.

The chain couples TRBV5-4 to TRBJ2-1; TRBD2 is a possible D gene (5 bases). The CDR3 runs 14 residues. V was clipped by 4 bases and J by 9 bases, with 17 bases between them. Germline lookup yields CDR1 SGHNT and CDR2 YYREEE (reference sequence). The CDR3 sequence: CASSPAGGAAEQFF. Here the CDR3 DNA reads TGTGCCAGCAGCCCGGCGGGTGGCGCGGCTGAGCAGTTCTTC. Using reference TRBV5-4 and TRBJ2-1 for the parts outside the CDR3, the full variable domain is ETGVTQSPTHLIKTRGQQVTLRCSSQSGHNTVSWYQQALGQGPQFIFQYYREEENGRGNFPPRFSGLQFPNYSSELNVNALELDDSALYLCASSPAGGAAEQFFGPGTRLTVL.

The rearrangement uses TRBV7-6 and TRBJ2-5; D call uncertain. The CDR3 loop spans 14 amino acids. The germline gives CDR1 SGHVS, CDR2 FNYEAQ. The germline V and J ends were trimmed by 2 bases and 1 base, with 8 bases remaining between them. The CDR3 nucleotides are TGTGCCAGCAGCTTAAGCATACCCCAAGAGACCCAGTACTTC. Translated, it gives CASSLSIPQETQYF.

J is TRBJ2-3 and V is TRBV5-8; 13 bases line up with TRBD2. With V trimmed by 7 bases and J by 3 bases, 8 bases remained unmatched. The CDR3 totals 16 residues. The germline CDR1 and CDR2 sequences are SGHTS and YDEGEE. This chain's CDR3 is CASDGLAGVVTDTQYF. The CDR3 DNA reads TGTGCCAGCGACGGACTAGCGGGAGTAGTTACAGATACGCAGTATTTT.

CDR3 bases: TGCGCCAGCAGCTTGAGCGGGGCGGGGAACACTGAAGCTTTCTTT. Translation: CASSLSGAGNTEAFF. J is TRBJ1-1 and V is TRBV5-1, with D maybe TRBD1 (5 bases). From germline, CDR1 is SGHRS and CDR2 YFSETQ. This CDR3 has 15 amino acids. Trimming left V 1 base short and J 1 base short, with 11 bases between.

The chain links TRBV6-5 to TRBJ1-5; D is possibly TRBD1 (5 bases). This CDR3 region has 13 residues. Germline CDR1 and CDR2: MNHEY and SVGAGI. The V gene lost 6 bases and the J gene lost 7 bases, with 13 bases spanning the gap. The CDR3 nucleotides are TGTGCCAGCAGCTCGGGGGAAATACAGCCCCAGCATTTT. It specifies CASSSGEIQPQHF.

The chain joins TRBV7-9 to TRBJ1-1; D gene uncertain. CDR1 is SEHNR and CDR2 is FQNEAQ in the germline V gene (reference sequence). V was cut by 4 bases and J by 1 base, with 10 bases left in between. The CDR3 covers 14 residues. In DNA form, the CDR3 reads TGTGCCAGCAGCTACACAGAAGGGAACACTGAAGCTTTCTTT. Residues: CASSYTEGNTEAFF. Full variable domain (missing parts from reference TRBV7-9 and TRBJ1-1): DTGVSQNPRHKITKRGQNVTFRCDPISEHNRLYWYRQTLGQGPEFLTYFQNEAQLEKSRLLSDRFSAERPKGSFSTLEIQRTEQGDSAMYLCASSYTEGNTEAFFGQGTRLTVV.

The chain recombines TRBV27 with TRBJ2-4; possible D gene TRBD2, 6 bases. The CDR3 extends over 14 amino acids. V lost 1 base and J lost 8, with 12 bases in between. Germline-derived CDR1 and CDR2 are MNHEY and SMNVEV (reference sequence). CDR3 nucleotide sequence: TGTGCCAGCAGTTTATTAGGAGGGGTGGACATTCAGTACTTC. This gives the protein CASSLLGGVDIQYF.

This chain joins TRBV5-1 and TRBJ2-7, with D maybe TRBD1 (5 bases). Trimming pared 1 base from V and 5 bases from J, leaving 10 bases between. This CDR3 is built from 13 residues. Germline V gene lookup returns CDR1 SGHRS and CDR2 YFSETQ. Here the CDR3 reads CASSLQAGNEQYF. In DNA form, the CDR3 reads TGCGCCAGCAGCTTGCAGGCAGGGAACGAGCAGTACTTC.

The J gene is TRBJ2-7, the V gene TRBV11-3; 9 bases fit TRBD1. Germline-derived CDR1 and CDR2 are SGHNT and YENEEA. The CDR3 length is 15 residues. The V segment lost 4 bases and the J segment 4 bases; nucleotides outside the gene matches: 8. The CDR3 coding sequence is TGTGCCAGCAGCTATCGACAGGGGGGCGGATACGAGCAGTACTTC. This translates into CASSYRQGGGYEQYF.

The gene calls are TRBV5-5 and TRBJ2-7, with 11 bases fitting TRBD1. CDR3 length: 14 amino acids. V lost 4 bases, J lost 3 bases, and 3 bases stayed unmatched. The germline gives CDR1 SGHKS, CDR2 YYEKEE (reference sequence). CDR3 amino acids: CASSRGTGGYEQYF. CDR3 sequence (DNA): TGTGCCAGCAGCCGCGGGACAGGGGGCTACGAGCAGTACTTC.

The chain uses TRBV11-3 and TRBJ2-7, with a tentative D call TRBD1 (6 bases). The CDR3 contains 14 residues. V dropped 0 bases and J dropped 6 bases, with 12 bases sitting between them. Per the germline V gene, CDR1 is SGHNT and CDR2 is YENEEA. The CDR3 protein is CASSLDSGVAEQYF. In nucleotides, the CDR3 is TGTGCCAGCAGCTTAGATTCAGGGGTCGCCGAGCAGTACTTC.

This rearrangement joins TRBV5-5 to TRBJ2-7; no clear D gene. This CDR3 is 12 amino acids long. V was pared by 0 bases and J by 3 bases, with 4 bases between. Germline lookup yields CDR1 SGHKS and CDR2 YYEKEE (reference sequence). CDR3 in DNA: TGTGCCAGCAGCTTGGCCCACTACGAGCAGTACTTC. This gives the protein CASSLAHYEQYF.

The table lists this clone with a count of one. The chain employs TRBV6-5 and TRBJ2-2; D perhaps matches TRBD1 (6 bases). The V end lost 8 bases, the J end lost 9 bases, and 10 bases lay between the germline ends. There are 11 residues in the CDR3. CDR1 MNHEY and CDR2 SVGAGI come from the germline V gene. The CDR3 loop reads CASLQGRELFF. CDR3 nucleotide sequence: TGTGCCAGCCTACAGGGCCGGGAGCTGTTTTTT.

The chain's CDR3 is CASSTFSGSLFRYEQYF. For the CDR3, the DNA is TGTGCCAGCAGCACGTTTAGCGGGAGCCTATTCCGATACGAGCAGTACTTC. The genes are TRBV13 and TRBJ2-7; 9 bases fit TRBD2. The CDR3 spans 17 residues. Losses at the gene ends were 5 bases for V and 4 bases for J; bases not matched to a gene: 15. Germline V lookup: CDR1 PRHDT, CDR2 FYEKMQ (reference sequence).

The V gene is TRBV30, the J gene TRBJ1-3, with no clear D. The V end was cut by 1 base, the J end by 1 base, with 8 bases between. In germline, CDR1 is GTSNPN, CDR2 SVGIG (reference sequence). This CDR3 region has 14 residues. CDR3 DNA sequence: TGTGCCTGGAGTGCCCGGAGGTCTGGAAACACCATATATTTT. Amino acids: CAWSARRSGNTIYF.

This clone appeared a few times. The chain has TRBV29-1 and TRBJ1-1; D call uncertain. Germline V gene data show CDR1 as SQVTM and CDR2 as ANQGSEA. V was trimmed by 4 bases and J by 7 bases, leaving 7 bases between them. This CDR3 has 10 amino acids. The CDR3 reads CSVAALEAFF. Written as DNA, the CDR3 is TGCAGCGTTGCCGCGCTTGAAGCTTTCTTT.

The chain combines TRBV6-6 with TRBJ1-1; 9 bases map to TRBD1. The CDR3 covers 15 residues. Germline V gene data show CDR1 as MNHNY and CDR2 as SVGAGI (reference sequence). V lost 4 bases and J lost 4; bases outside the gene matches: 7. In DNA form, the CDR3 reads TGTGCCAGCAGTTCCCCCGGACAGGGGCCCACTGAAGCTTTCTTT. Protein product: CASSSPGQGPTEAFF.

The chain employs TRBV4-3 and TRBJ2-7, with 11 bases lining up with TRBD2. Germline V gene data show CDR1 as LGHNA and CDR2 as YSLEER. The CDR3 length is 13 residues. After removal of 3 bases from V and 5 bases from J, the junction contained 0 bases not matched to a gene. In DNA form, the CDR3 reads TGCGCCAGCAGCCAGACTAGCGGGAACGAGCAGTACTTC. Translating it yields CASSQTSGNEQYF.

The chain uses TRBV5-8 and TRBJ2-7; D gene unclear. The CDR3 is made up of 14 amino acids. V was clipped by 2 bases and J by 2 bases, with 11 bases between them. CDR1 SGHTS and CDR2 YDEGEE come from the germline V gene. The CDR3 reads CASSFASSPYEQYF. The CDR3 DNA reads as TGTGCCAGCAGCTTCGCGAGTTCCCCCTACGAGCAGTACTTC.

This clone was observed once. The chain uses TRBV4-1 and TRBJ2-7; 10 bases are a match to TRBD1. The germline gives CDR1 MGHRA, CDR2 YSYEKL. The V segment lost 4 bases and the J segment 4 bases; nucleotides outside the gene matches: 4. This CDR3 comprises 14 residues. CDR3 protein: CASSPGQGVYEQYF. The CDR3 DNA follows: TGCGCCAGCAGCCCTGGACAGGGGGTATACGAGCAGTACTTC.

V is TRBV7-9 and J is TRBJ1-2, with TRBD1 matching 8 bases. In germline, CDR1 is SEHNR, CDR2 FQNEAQ (reference sequence). V shed 6 bases and J 8 bases; nucleotides not matched to a gene: 5. The CDR3 consists of 12 residues. The CDR3 protein is CASSGQGRGYTF. Written as DNA, the CDR3 is TGTGCCAGCAGTGGACAGGGACGGGGCTACACCTTC.

Worth noting for this clone: The sample has other DNA sequences that encode this CDR3 too. The chain links TRBV7-9 to TRBJ2-2; D is uncertain. V was cut by 5 bases and J by 4 bases, with 11 bases left in between. The CDR3 has 14 amino acids. Germline CDR1 SEHNR, CDR2 FQNEAQ (reference sequence). The CDR3 loop reads CASSPVSFTGELFF. CDR3 nucleotide sequence: TGTGCCAGCAGCCCTGTTAGTTTCACCGGGGAGCTGTTTTTT. Looking up the rest from reference TRBV7-9 and TRBJ2-2 gives the full variable domain: DTGVSQNPRHKITKRGQNVTFRCDPISEHNRLYWYRQTLGQGPEFLTYFQNEAQLEKSRLLSDRFSAERPKGSFSTLEIQRTEQGDSAMYLCASSPVSFTGELFFGEGSRLTVL.

This chain joins TRBV19 and TRBJ2-7; 8 nucleotides line up with TRBD1. The CDR3 is 13 amino acids. The ends lost 5 bases at V and 2 bases at J; junction bases unmatched: 2. In germline, CDR1 is LNHDA, CDR2 SQIVND (reference sequence). CDR3 bases: TGTGCCAGTAGTTTACAGGGGGCCTACGAGCAGTACTTC. Translating it yields CASSLQGAYEQYF.

V is TRBV5-1 and J is TRBJ2-1, with 12 bases aligning to TRBD2. Germline V lookup: CDR1 SGHRS, CDR2 YFSETQ. The length of the CDR3 is 15 residues. Unmatched junction bases numbered 3, after V lost 3 bases and J lost 5 bases. The chain's CDR3 is CASSWTSGENNEQFF. CDR3 in DNA: TGCGCCAGCAGCTGGACTAGCGGGGAAAACAATGAGCAGTTCTTC.

The CDR3 reads CASGVWSTNEKLFF. In DNA, the CDR3 is TGTGCCAGCGGAGTATGGTCAACTAATGAAAAACTGTTTTTT. The chain carries TRBV28 and TRBJ1-4; D is undetermined. The CDR3 contains 14 residues. Trimming removed 8 bases at V and 0 bases at J, with 10 bases between. CDR1 and CDR2 (germline): MDHEN, SYDVKM.

CDR3 sequence (DNA): TGTGCCAGCTCACCAACCGCCAGCGGGATTGAGACCCAGTACTTC. Its translation: CASSPTASGIETQYF. The J gene is TRBJ2-5, the V gene TRBV18; 7 bases are shared with TRBD2. The junction had 8 bases not matched to a gene; V was cut back by 2 bases and J by 5 bases. CDR1 is KGHSH, CDR2 LQKENI, per germline. The CDR3 is 15 amino acids.

This clone came up once. The chain uses TRBV6-5 and TRBJ1-5; D call uncertain. Germline V gene lookup returns CDR1 MNHEY and CDR2 SVGAGI. V lost 4 bases to trimming and J lost 6 bases, with 13 bases between them. The length of the CDR3 is 14 residues. As DNA, the CDR3 is TGTGCCAGCAGTTCATCGTCGTCGGGTCAGCCCCAGCATTTT. Translated, it gives CASSSSSSGQPQHF.

The chain recombines TRBV4-3 with TRBJ2-7; 9 bases fit TRBD2. CDR3 size: 17 residues. In germline, CDR1 is LGHNA, CDR2 YSLEER. V dropped 0 bases and J dropped 7; count of bases not matched to a gene: 13. The CDR3 DNA follows: TGCGCCAGCAGCCAAGATATGGCGCGGGAGGGGGGTGGAGAGCAGTACTTC. Translation gives CASSQDMAREGGGEQYF.